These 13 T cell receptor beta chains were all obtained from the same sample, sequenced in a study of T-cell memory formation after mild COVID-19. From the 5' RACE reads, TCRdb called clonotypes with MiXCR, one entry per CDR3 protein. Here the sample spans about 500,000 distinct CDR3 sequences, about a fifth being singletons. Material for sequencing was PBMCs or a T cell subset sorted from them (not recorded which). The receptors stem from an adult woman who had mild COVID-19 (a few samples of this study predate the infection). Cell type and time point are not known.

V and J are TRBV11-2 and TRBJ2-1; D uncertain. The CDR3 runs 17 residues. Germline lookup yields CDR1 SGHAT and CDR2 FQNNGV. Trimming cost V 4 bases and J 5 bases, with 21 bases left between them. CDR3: CASSYWSRSTENNEQFF. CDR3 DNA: TGTGCCAGCAGCTACTGGTCTAGGTCCACCGAAAACAATGAGCAGTTCTTC.

The DNA of the CDR3 is TGCGCCAGCAGCGAGGGACAGGGAAACGACGAGCAGTACTTC. Protein product: CASSEGQGNDEQYF. The gene calls are TRBV5-1 and TRBJ2-7; TRBD1 matches at 9 bases. CDR3 length: 14 residues. CDR1 SGHRS and CDR2 YFSETQ come from the germline V gene. V lost 4 bases to trimming and J lost 5 bases; unmatched junction nucleotides: 7.

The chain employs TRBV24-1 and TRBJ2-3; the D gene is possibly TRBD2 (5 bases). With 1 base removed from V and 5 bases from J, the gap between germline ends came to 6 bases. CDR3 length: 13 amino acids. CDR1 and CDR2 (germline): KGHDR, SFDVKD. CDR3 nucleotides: TGTGCCACCAGTGATTTTGAGGGAGATACGCAGTATTTT. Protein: CATSDFEGDTQYF.

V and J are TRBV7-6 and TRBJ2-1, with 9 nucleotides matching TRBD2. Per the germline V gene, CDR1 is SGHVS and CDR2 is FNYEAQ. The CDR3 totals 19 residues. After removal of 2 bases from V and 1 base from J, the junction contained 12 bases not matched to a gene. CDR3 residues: CASSLKAREGRGSYNEQFF. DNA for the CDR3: TGTGCCAGCAGCTTAAAGGCGCGGGAGGGCCGAGGGTCCTACAATGAGCAGTTCTTC.

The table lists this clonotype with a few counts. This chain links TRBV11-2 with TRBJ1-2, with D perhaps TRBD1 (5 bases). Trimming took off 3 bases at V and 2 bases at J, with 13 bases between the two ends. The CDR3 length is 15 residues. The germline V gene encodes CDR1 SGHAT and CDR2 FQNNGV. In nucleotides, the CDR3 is TGTGCCAGCAGCTTCGGGGCCGATACCAACTATGGCTACACCTTC. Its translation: CASSFGADTNYGYTF.

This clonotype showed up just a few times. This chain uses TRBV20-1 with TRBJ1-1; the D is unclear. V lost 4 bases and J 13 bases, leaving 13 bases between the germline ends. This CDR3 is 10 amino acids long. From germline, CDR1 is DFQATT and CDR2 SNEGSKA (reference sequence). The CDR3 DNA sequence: TGCAGTGCTAAATGGGGAGGAGTTTTCTTT. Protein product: CSAKWGGVFF.

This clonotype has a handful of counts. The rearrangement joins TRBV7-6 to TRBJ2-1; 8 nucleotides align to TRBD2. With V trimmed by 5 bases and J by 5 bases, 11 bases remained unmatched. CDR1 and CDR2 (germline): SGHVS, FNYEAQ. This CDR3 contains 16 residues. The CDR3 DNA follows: TGTGCCAGCAGCCCCCTAGGGGCGGGGGGTAACAATGAGCAGTTCTTC. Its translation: CASSPLGAGGNNEQFF.

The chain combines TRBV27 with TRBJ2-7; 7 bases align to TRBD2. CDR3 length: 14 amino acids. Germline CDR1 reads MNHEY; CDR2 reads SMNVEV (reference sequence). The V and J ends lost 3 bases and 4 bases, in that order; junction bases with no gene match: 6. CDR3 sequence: CASSLKSGGYEQYF. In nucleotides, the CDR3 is TGTGCCAGCAGTTTGAAATCCGGGGGGTACGAGCAGTACTTC.

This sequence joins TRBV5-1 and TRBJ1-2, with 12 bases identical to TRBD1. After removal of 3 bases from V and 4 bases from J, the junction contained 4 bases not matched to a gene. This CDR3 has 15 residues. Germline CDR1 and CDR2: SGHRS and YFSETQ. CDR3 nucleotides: TGCGCCAGCAGCTGGGGGGACAGGGGGCCCTATGGCTACACCTTC. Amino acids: CASSWGDRGPYGYTF.

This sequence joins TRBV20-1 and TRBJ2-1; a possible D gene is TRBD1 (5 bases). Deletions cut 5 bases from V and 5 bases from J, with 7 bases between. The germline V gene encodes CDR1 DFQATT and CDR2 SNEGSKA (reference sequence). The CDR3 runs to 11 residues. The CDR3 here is CSAQGNNEQFF. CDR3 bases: TGCAGTGCTCAGGGAAACAATGAGCAGTTCTTC.

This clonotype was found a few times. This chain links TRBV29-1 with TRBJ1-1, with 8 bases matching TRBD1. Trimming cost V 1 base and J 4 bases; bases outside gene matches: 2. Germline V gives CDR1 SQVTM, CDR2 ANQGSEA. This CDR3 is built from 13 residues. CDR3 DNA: TGCAGCGTTGAAGGACAGGGGATCACTGAAGCTTTCTTT. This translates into CSVEGQGITEAFF. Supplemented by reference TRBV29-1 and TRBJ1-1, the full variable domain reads SAVISQKPSRDICQRGTSLTIQCQVDSQVTMMFWYRQQPGQSLTLIATANQGSEATYESGFVIDKFPISRPNLTFSTLTVSNMSPEDSSIYLCSVEGQGITEAFFGQGTRLTVV.

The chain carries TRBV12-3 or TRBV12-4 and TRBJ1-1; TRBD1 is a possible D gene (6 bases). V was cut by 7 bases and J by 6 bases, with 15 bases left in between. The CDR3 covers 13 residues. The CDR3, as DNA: TGTGCCAGCACCCGGGGGGGGCTCGCTGAAGCTTTCTTT. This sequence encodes CASTRGGLAEAFF.

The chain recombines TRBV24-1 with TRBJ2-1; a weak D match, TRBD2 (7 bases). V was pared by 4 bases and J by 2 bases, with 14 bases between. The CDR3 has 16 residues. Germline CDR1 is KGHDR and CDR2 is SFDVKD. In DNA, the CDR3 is TGTGCCACCAGTGAATTGGGAGGGGGTGCCTACAATGAGCAGTTCTTC. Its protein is CATSELGGGAYNEQFF.